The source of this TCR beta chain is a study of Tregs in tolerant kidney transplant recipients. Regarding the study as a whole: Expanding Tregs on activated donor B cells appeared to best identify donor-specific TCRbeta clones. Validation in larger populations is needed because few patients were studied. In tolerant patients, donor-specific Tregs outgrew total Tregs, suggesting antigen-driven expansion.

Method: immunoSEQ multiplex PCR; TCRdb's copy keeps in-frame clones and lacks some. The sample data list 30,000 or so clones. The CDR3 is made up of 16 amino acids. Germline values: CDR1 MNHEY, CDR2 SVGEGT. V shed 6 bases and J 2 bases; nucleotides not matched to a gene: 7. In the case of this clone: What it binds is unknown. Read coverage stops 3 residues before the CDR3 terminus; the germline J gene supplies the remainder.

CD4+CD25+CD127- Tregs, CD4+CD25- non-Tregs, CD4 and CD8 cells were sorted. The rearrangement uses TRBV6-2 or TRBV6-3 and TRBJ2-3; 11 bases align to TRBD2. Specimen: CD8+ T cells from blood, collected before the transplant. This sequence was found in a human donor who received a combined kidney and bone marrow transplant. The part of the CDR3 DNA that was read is TGTGCCAGCAGCTCCCTGACTAGCGGGAACACAGATACG. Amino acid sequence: CASSSLTSGNTDT. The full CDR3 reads CASSSLTSGNTDTQYF.